This TCR beta chain is from a study of blood T cell repertoires in COVID-19 (dated by TCRdb to 2019 to 2021). Notes on the research overall: Collaborator samples came from the United States, Italy and Spain and covered acute and convalescent phases of COVID-19. The prospective study material was composed of cDNA or gDNA derived from T cells, B-cell-depleted T cells, or PBMCs. The dataset comprised deeply sampled blood TCRbeta repertoires from subjects exposed to, actively infected with, or recovered from COVID-19. The repertoires were released in a freely available public database meant as a resource for research on the immune response to SARS-CoV-2. Samples were obtained from the ongoing ImmuneRACE study (first 160 participants) and from about 1,300 subjects provided by 6 global collaborators. A de-identified subject ID, COVID-19 status, age in years and sex were almost always included in the sample metadata. Where HLA class I and class II types were available, the types were taken from metadata supplied by the sample provider, not from assay-based typing.

The research as a whole found: Clinical and demographic metadata were provided uncurated, with the amount varying by source and participant.

Whole blood was collected in K2EDTA tubes by collaborating institutions according to the institutions' own protocols. For TCRbeta analysis, collaborators shipped samples as frozen whole blood, isolated PBMCs, or DNA extracted from either of those sample types. TCRbeta CDR3 regions were amplified from genomic DNA using the immunoSEQ Assay, a bias-controlled multiplex PCR. The study's processing was this. Within the assay, amplification of reference gene primers was used to estimate how many nucleated cells each sample contained. To quantify the absolute abundance of each unique TCRbeta CDR3 rearrangement, sequence reads were collapsed and filtered. For each sample, productive Simpson clonality was calculated as the square root of Simpson's diversity index across productive rearrangements. As stored in TCRdb, this immuneACCESS dataset retains in-frame rearrangements with V and J assigned. A fraction of the clones does not appear; measured against another copy, unresolved V genes explain less than half of the discrepancy, and the remainder lacks a known reason. V and J calls and clone size follow that table, whereas D and trimming were derived from the DNA. Present in this sample are around 130,000 clones, about 81% of which were seen just once. About 18% of the sample goes to the ten largest clones.

From the cysteine through the phenylalanine, the CDR3 covers 15 amino acids. Only CDR3 DNA remains: 45 bases, in frame from the first base. In the germline V gene, CDR1 corresponds to SGHRS and CDR2 to YFSETQ. The trim is 6 bases for V and 7 bases for J, with a gap of 22 bases between the germline ends. Comment on this clone: There is no known antigen for this receptor. It has no much larger one-base neighbor in the sample; base qualities were not kept.

This clonotype originated in a woman aged 80 or over with acute or convalescent COVID-19. Recombination connected TRBV5-1 to TRBJ1-1; the D gene is unclear. The sample consisted of peripheral blood. The sequence in DNA is TGCGCCAGCACCCTCTCGGGGAACCTGGGAATTGAAGCTTTCTTT. It translates to CASTLSGNLGIEAFF.